These T cell receptor beta chains were read from a single sample in a study of T cell responses to AZD1222 COVID-19 vaccine. The protocol was immunoSEQ multiplex PCR, while the TCRdb copy is restricted to in-frame clones and leaves out a portion. The sample has about 35,000 clones, about nine tenths seen once. The sample here was peripheral blood, taken 28 days after the second AZD1222 dose. These receptors originate from an adult who received the AZD1222 COVID-19 vaccine. CDR3s include the opening cysteine and the closing phenylalanine or tryptophan. The order of the fields is J gene, D gene, V gene, clone size, CDR3 DNA, CDR3 protein. D genes are given only for firm matches. Clone sizes are given selectively: once, few, many, or a class where the clone is expanded.

>TRBJ2-3|-|TRBV9|once
TGTGCCAGCAGCGTAGCTTTTATAAGAGATACGCAGTATTTT
CASSVAFIRDTQYF
>TRBJ1-2|-|TRBV19|-
TGTGCCAGCGGGGATACTCCGGAAGGGCAGGGAGGCTACACCTTC
CASGDTPEGQGGYTF
>TRBJ2-2|TRBD2|TRBV28|-
TGTGCCAGCAGTCTGTCTAGCGGGAGTGGTGCCGGGGAGCTGTTTTTT
CASSLSSGSGAGELFF
>TRBJ2-1|-|TRBV7-2|once
TGTGCCAGCAGCCCACCGGGACCCTACAATGAGCAGTTCTTC
CASSPPGPYNEQFF
>TRBJ1-2|TRBD1|TRBV24-1|-
TGTGCCACCAGTGATCCTCAGGGGGCAGCTAACTATGGCTACACCTTC
CATSDPQGAANYGYTF
>TRBJ2-5|-|TRBV4-2|-
TGTGCCAGCAGCCAAGAAGGGCAAACCGTCGTCCAAGAGACCCAGTACTTC
CASSQEGQTVVQETQYF
>TRBJ1-2|-|TRBV4-2|once
TGTGCCAGCAGTAGAGTTAACCCTGAGGATGGCTACACCTTC
CASSRVNPEDGYTF
>TRBJ2-2|TRBD1|TRBV19|-
TGTGCCAGTCGGGGGGGACAGGGGGCGAACACCGGGGAGCTGTTTTTT
CASRGGQGANTGELFF
>TRBJ2-7|TRBD1|TRBV7-2|-
TGTGCCAGCAGCTTAACGGGGCAGGGGGCTTACGAGCAGTACTTC
CASSLTGQGAYEQYF
>TRBJ1-2|TRBD1|TRBV5-6|-
TGTGCCAGCAGCTTGAACAGGGGGCGCCCCGCCACCTTC
CASSLNRGRPATF
>TRBJ1-3|-|TRBV27|-
TGTGCCAGCAGTTTCGCCGGGACAAACTCTGGAAACACCATATATTTT
CASSFAGTNSGNTIYF
>TRBJ1-6|-|TRBV19|-
TGTGCCAGTAGTGTCGGCCGGGACGGGAATTCACCCCTCCACTTT
CASSVGRDGNSPLHF
>TRBJ1-2|TRBD1|TRBV5-1|-
TGCGCCACCCGGGACAGTGCTAACTATGGCTACACCTTC
CATRDSANYGYTF
>TRBJ1-1|TRBD1|TRBV5-1|-
TGCGCCAGCAGCACGGGGGCCGGGACAGGGAACACTGAAGCTTTCTTT
CASSTGAGTGNTEAFF
>TRBJ2-1|TRBD1|TRBV10-2|-
TGCGCCAGCAAGGACAGGGGGTTGAATGAGCAGTTCTTC
CASKDRGLNEQFF
>TRBJ2-1|TRBD2|TRBV29-1|-
TGCAGCGTTGAATTGGGGGGGATTTCCTACAATGAGCAGTTCTTC
CSVELGGISYNEQFF
>TRBJ1-3|-|TRBV6-2/TRBV6-3|-
TGTGCCAGCAGTCTCGTCGGGCGGTCGGGAAACACCATATATTTT
CASSLVGRSGNTIYF
>TRBJ1-1|-|TRBV7-9|-
TGTGCCAGCAGCCCGTACAGGGAAAACACTGAAGCTTTCTTT
CASSPYRENTEAFF
>TRBJ1-2|TRBD1|TRBV5-1|-
TGCGCCAGCAGCTTTACAGGGGACTACTATGGCTACACCTTC
CASSFTGDYYGYTF
>TRBJ1-5|-|TRBV6-5|-
TGTGCCAGCAGTTACGCAGGGCAACCTTATCAGCCCCAGCATTTT
CASSYAGQPYQPQHF
>TRBJ2-7|TRBD1|TRBV7-6|-
TGTGCCAGCAGCTTAGCGACAGGGGATTCCTACGAGCAGTACTTC
CASSLATGDSYEQYF
>TRBJ2-2|-|TRBV19|-
TGTGCCAGTATTGGGGGATTCAACACCGGGGAGCTGTTTTTT
CASIGGFNTGELFF
>TRBJ1-2|-|TRBV21-1|-
TGTGCCAGCAGGGAGGTGGGGTATGGCTACACCTTC
CASREVGYGYTF
>TRBJ1-1|-|TRBV4-1|-
TGCGCCAGCAGCCAAGATCCGGTTGTAGGCACTGAAGCTTTCTTT
CASSQDPVVGTEAFF
>TRBJ1-2|-|TRBV12-3/TRBV12-4|-
TGTGCCAGCAGTTTTGGCAGGGTCTATGGCTACACCTTC
CASSFGRVYGYTF
>TRBJ1-1|TRBD1|TRBV5-1|-
TGCGCCAGCAGCTTGCGGACAGGGAAAGTGAACACTGAAGCTTTCTTT
CASSLRTGKVNTEAFF
>TRBJ1-1|-|TRBV10-1|-
TGCGCCAGCAGTAGCGTCGGGGCTGAAGCTTTCTTT
CASSSVGAEAFF
>TRBJ2-1|-|TRBV11-3|few
TGTGCCAGCAGCTTAGAGGATCCGGGGGGCACCTACAATGAGCAGTTCTTC
CASSLEDPGGTYNEQFF
>TRBJ2-7|TRBD1|TRBV13|-
TGTGCCAGCAGCCCCCGGACAGGGACCTACGAGCAGTACTTC
CASSPRTGTYEQYF
>TRBJ2-2|TRBD1|TRBV6-5|-
TGTGCCAGCAGAACAGGGGGCGACACCGGGGAGCTGTTTTTT
CASRTGGDTGELFF
>TRBJ1-5|-|TRBV6-2/TRBV6-3|-
TGTGCCAGCAGTTACCCGGGGCAGGGGCGGCAGGATCAGCCCCAGCATTTT
CASSYPGQGRQDQPQHF
>TRBJ1-1|-|TRBV7-2|few
TGTGCCAGCAGCTCTGAGTTCTTAGCTTTCTTT
CASSSEFLAFF
>TRBJ2-5|-|TRBV5-8|-
TGTGCCAGCAGCGCAGCCCCTCAAGAGACCCAGTACTTC
CASSAAPQETQYF
>TRBJ1-5|TRBD1|TRBV10-3|-
TGTGCCATCAGTGAACAGGGGAATCAGCCCCAGCATTTT
CAISEQGNQPQHF
>TRBJ2-5|-|TRBV5-8|-
TGTGCCAGCAGCTCTCTGGAGACCCAGTACTTC
CASSSLETQYF
>TRBJ2-7|TRBD1|TRBV7-8|-
TGTGCCAGCAGCGTGGGACAGGGGGGTGAGCAGTACTTC
CASSVGQGGEQYF
>TRBJ2-2|-|TRBV11-3|-
TGTGCCAGCAGCCCGGGAGCGAACACCGGGGAGCTGTTTTTT
CASSPGANTGELFF
>TRBJ1-1|-|TRBV27|-
TGTGCCAGCAGTTTATTCGGGGGGCCTTGGACTGAAGCTTTCTTT
CASSLFGGPWTEAFF
>TRBJ2-7|TRBD1|TRBV6-5|-
TGTGCCAGCAGTTCCCTACAGGGGCTACAGTACTTC
CASSSLQGLQYF
>TRBJ1-6|-|TRBV3-1/TRBV3-2|-
TGTGCCAGCAGCCTAGGGTCCGGGTTGGGGAATTCACCCCTCCACTTT
CASSLGSGLGNSPLHF
>TRBJ2-3|-|TRBV19|-
TGTGCCAGTCGGACTGAAGGTAGCACAGATACGCAGTATTTT
CASRTEGSTDTQYF
>TRBJ1-6|-|TRBV2|-
TGTGCCAGCAGTGACAGGTTGAATTCACCCCTCCACTTT
CASSDRLNSPLHF
>TRBJ2-3|TRBD2|TRBV7-2|-
TGTGCCAGCAGCGGACGCGGGACTAGCGGGGGAGATACGCAGTATTTT
CASSGRGTSGGDTQYF